The rows below give T cell receptor beta chains drawn from one sample of a study of identical twins. From the 5' RACE reads, TCRdb called clonotypes with MiXCR, one entry per CDR3 protein. The sample carries 280,000 or so distinct CDR3 sequences, about 8% recorded once. The same sample was also used in a study of yellow fever vaccine responses in identical twins.

The sequenced sample was memory (CD45RO+) T cells sorted from blood. These receptors all come from a woman under 30 in good health. Both conserved end residues are part of each CDR3. A D gene is named only where the DNA matches it firmly. Clone size, where shown, is once, few, many, or a class for clones that have expanded.

clone_size	d_call	j_call	v_call	cdr3_nt	cdr3_aa
many	TRBD2	TRBJ2-5	TRBV4-2	TGTGCCAGCAGCCAAGGACTAGCGGGCTCTAAAGAGACCCAGTACTTC	CASSQGLAGSKETQYF
.	.	TRBJ2-5	TRBV27	TGTGCCAGCATTACCCCCAGGGGAGCTCAAGAGACCCAGTACTTC	CASITPRGAQETQYF
many	TRBD1	TRBJ2-1	TRBV5-1	TGCGCCAGCAGCTTGGAGGGTTACAGGGGTAGAGATGAGCAGTTCTTC	CASSLEGYRGRDEQFF
many	TRBD1	TRBJ1-5	TRBV7-2	TGTGCCAGCAGCTTCACAGGGGGCAACGGTCAGCCCCAGCATTTT	CASSFTGGNGQPQHF
few	.	TRBJ2-3	TRBV20-1	TGCAGTGCGTTGGCAGTGGCATCGGATACGCAGTATTTT	CSALAVASDTQYF
many	TRBD1	TRBJ2-3	TRBV27	TGTGCCAGCAGTGACCCGGGACAGACCACAGATACGCAGTATTTT	CASSDPGQTTDTQYF
.	.	TRBJ2-7	TRBV7-2	TGTGCCAGCAGCTTAGCAAGGGCCTCCTACGAGCAGTACTTC	CASSLARASYEQYF
few	.	TRBJ2-2	TRBV25-1	TGTGCCAGCAGTGAACTAAGCAGGGAGGCCGGGGAGCTGTTTTTT	CASSELSREAGELFF
many	.	TRBJ1-1	TRBV9	TGTGCCAGCCAGGGTGCCCCGAACACTGAAGCTTTCTTT	CASQGAPNTEAFF
.	TRBD1	TRBJ1-1	TRBV5-1	TGCGCCAGCAGCTCCGACAGGGTGATCACTGAAGCTTTCTTT	CASSSDRVITEAFF